This is a list of T cell receptor beta chains from one sample in a study of blood T cell repertoires in COVID-19. The assay was immunoSEQ multiplex PCR, and TCRdb's table has in-frame clones only and misses some. The profile shows 49,000 or so clones, about nine tenths of them singletons. Sample: peripheral blood. Source of these receptors: a middle-aged man with active COVID-19. Each CDR3 is given with its conserved first and last residue. A D gene is named only where the DNA matches it firmly. Size tells how often a clone was seen (once, few, many) or the class of an expanded clone, and some rows leave it out.

CDR3	DNA	size	V	J	D
CASSPRDMSSYEQYF	TGTGCCAGCAGCCCTCGGGACATGAGCTCCTACGAGCAGTACTTC	NA	TRBV7-9	TRBJ2-7	NA
CASSLTGGSYNEQFF	TGCGCCAGCAGCTTAACGGGGGGCTCCTACAATGAGCAGTTCTTC	NA	TRBV5-1	TRBJ2-1	TRBD2
CASSSGVQGQVREQYF	TGCGCCAGCAGTTCTGGGGTACAGGGGCAGGTGCGCGAGCAGTACTTC	NA	TRBV5-1	TRBJ2-7	TRBD1
CASSPQGAYEQYF	TGTGCCAGCAGCCCACAGGGGGCCTACGAGCAGTACTTC	NA	TRBV7-2	TRBJ2-7	TRBD1
CASSYGQGRNEQYF	TGTGCCAGCAGTTATGGACAGGGCCGGAACGAGCAGTACTTC	NA	TRBV6-5	TRBJ2-7	TRBD1
CASSPAGEEDEQYF	TGTGCCAGCTCACCCGCGGGTGAGGAGGACGAGCAGTACTTC	NA	TRBV18	TRBJ2-7	NA
CASSLEGGNMGYTF	TGTGCCAGCAGTCTTGAGGGAGGGAATATGGGCTACACCTTC	few	TRBV27	TRBJ1-2	NA
CSASTHRNTEAFF	TGCAGTGCTAGTACCCATAGAAACACTGAAGCTTTCTTT	few	TRBV20-1	TRBJ1-1	NA
CASSPTSTGELFF	TGTGCCAGCAGCCCCACTAGCACCGGGGAGCTGTTTTTT	NA	TRBV4-2	TRBJ2-2	NA
CSVSQGVVYNEQFF	TGCAGCGTTTCCCAGGGGGTGGTCTACAATGAGCAGTTCTTC	NA	TRBV29-1	TRBJ2-1	TRBD1
CASSQMPGLSTDTQYF	TGCGCCAGCAGCCAAATGCCGGGACTCAGCACAGATACGCAGTATTTT	NA	TRBV4-3	TRBJ2-3	NA
CASSPLSEQYF	TGTGCCAGCAGCCCTCTGAGCGAGCAGTACTTC	NA	TRBV11-2	TRBJ2-7	NA
CASSLTAGREQYF	TGTGCCAGTAGCCTTACAGCGGGCCGCGAGCAGTACTTC	NA	TRBV19	TRBJ2-7	NA
CASSVFGGAVQETQYF	TGTGCCAGCAGCGTATTCGGGGGGGCGGTCCAAGAGACCCAGTACTTC	NA	TRBV9	TRBJ2-5	TRBD2
CASGDRGRGGYTF	TGTGCCAGCGGGGACAGGGGGCGAGGTGGCTACACCTTC	NA	TRBV2	TRBJ1-2	TRBD1
CASSVREPSSYNEQFF	TGTGCCAGCAGTGTACGGGAGCCCAGCTCCTACAATGAGCAGTTCTTC	NA	TRBV2	TRBJ2-1	NA
CASSGPGGSYEQYF	TGTGCCAGCAGCGGGCCGGGGGGTTCCTACGAGCAGTACTTC	NA	TRBV9	TRBJ2-7	TRBD2
CASSLTGLAGEPWYQETQYF	TGTGCCAGTAGTTTGACGGGACTAGCGGGTGAACCCTGGTACCAAGAGACCCAGTACTTC	NA	TRBV19	TRBJ2-5	TRBD2
CASSYSTRGEQYF	TGTGCCAGCAGTTACTCGACCAGGGGCGAGCAGTACTTC	NA	TRBV6-5	TRBJ2-7	NA
CASSPRQTSGRTYEQYF	TGTGCCAGCAGTCCCCGACAGACTAGCGGGAGGACCTACGAGCAGTACTTC	once	TRBV27	TRBJ2-7	TRBD2
CASSLTQGTDTQYF	TGTGCCAGCAGCTTAACCCAGGGAACAGATACGCAGTATTTT	NA	TRBV7-9	TRBJ2-3	NA
CASSSDIVENEKLFF	TGTGCCAGCAGCTCGGACATCGTTGAAAATGAAAAACTGTTTTTT	NA	TRBV7-8	TRBJ1-4	NA
CASSRPDQGNTEAFF	TGTGCCAGCAGCCGACCAGATCAGGGGAACACTGAAGCTTTCTTT	NA	TRBV5-4	TRBJ1-1	NA
CASSSPQGVCAGELFF	TGTGCCAGCAGCTCTCCCCAAGGGGTGTGCGCCGGGGAGCTGTTTTTT	NA	TRBV3-1/TRBV3-2	TRBJ2-2	NA
CASSVRLAGTVTNQPQHF	TGTGCCAGCAGTGTTCGCCTCGCCGGGACAGTAACCAATCAGCCCCAGCATTTT	NA	TRBV6-1	TRBJ1-5	TRBD1
CASSRTYGQEKLFF	TGTGCCAGCAGCCGCACCTACGGACAGGAAAAACTGTTTTTT	NA	TRBV7-9	TRBJ1-4	NA
CASSPARPSGELFF	TGTGCCAGCAGTCCGGCTCGTCCTAGCGGGGAGCTGTTTTTT	NA	TRBV3-1/TRBV3-2	TRBJ2-2	NA
CSVVSGSGGYTF	TGCAGCGTTGTATCAGGATCCGGTGGCTACACCTTC	NA	TRBV29-1	TRBJ1-2	NA
CASSFGLPISYEQYF	TGTGCCAGCAGTTTCGGTCTCCCAATATCCTACGAGCAGTACTTC	NA	TRBV27	TRBJ2-7	NA
CASSQGQPLRGQYF	TGTGCCAGCAGCCAGGGACAGCCCCTTCGGGGGCAGTACTTC	NA	TRBV7-9	TRBJ2-7	TRBD1
CASSLGTGLNYGYTF	TGTGCCAGCAGCTTAGGGACAGGGCTTAACTATGGCTACACCTTC	NA	TRBV7-8	TRBJ1-2	TRBD1
CASSRETSGRDTQYF	TGTGCCAGCAGTCGAGAGACTAGCGGGAGAGATACGCAGTATTTT	NA	TRBV3-1/TRBV3-2	TRBJ2-3	TRBD2
CASSVEAGRNTGELFF	TGTGCCAGCAGCGTAGAGGCGGGGCGGAACACCGGGGAGCTGTTTTTT	NA	TRBV9	TRBJ2-2	NA
CSARRAGAGGGEQFF	TGCAGCGCTCGTCGAGCGGGAGCCGGGGGGGGTGAGCAGTTCTTC	once	TRBV29-1	TRBJ2-1	TRBD2
CAISEGLEAFF	TGTGCCATCAGTGAGGGACTTGAAGCTTTCTTT	NA	TRBV10-3	TRBJ1-1	NA
CASSLDRSYQPQHF	TGTGCCAGCAGCCTGGACAGATCCTATCAGCCCCAGCATTTT	NA	TRBV16	TRBJ1-5	NA
CASSWGGRTQETQYF	TGTGCCAGCAGCTGGGGGGGCAGGACACAAGAGACCCAGTACTTC	NA	TRBV7-2	TRBJ2-5	NA
CASSQESPGRGRRGQETQYF	TGTGCCAGCAGCCAAGAGTCTCCGGGCAGGGGGCGCAGGGGTCAAGAGACCCAGTACTTC	medium-sized	TRBV3-1/TRBV3-2	TRBJ2-5	TRBD1
CASSLRTGLYEQYF	TGCGCCAGCAGCCTAAGGACAGGGCTTTACGAGCAGTACTTC	NA	TRBV5-1	TRBJ2-7	TRBD1
CASSYGAGGPYNEQFF	TGTGCCAGCAGTTACGGGGCAGGGGGCCCCTACAATGAGCAGTTCTTC	once	TRBV6-2/TRBV6-3	TRBJ2-1	TRBD1
CASSRGREAQETQYF	TGCGCCAGCAGCCGGGGGCGGGAGGCCCAAGAGACCCAGTACTTC	NA	TRBV5-1	TRBJ2-5	TRBD2
CASSVLGTGPTGELFF	TGTGCCAGCAGTGTACTAGGGACAGGACCCACCGGGGAGCTGTTTTTT	NA	TRBV9	TRBJ2-2	TRBD1
CASSLEGVNSPLHF	TGCGCCAGCAGCTTGGAGGGAGTTAATTCACCCCTCCACTTT	NA	TRBV5-1	TRBJ1-6	NA
CASSFGGAVKAEQFF	TGTGCCAGCAGCTTTGGAGGGGCTGTTAAGGCTGAGCAGTTCTTC	NA	TRBV11-3	TRBJ2-1	NA
CSVGTGFTEQYF	TGCAGCGTTGGTACAGGGTTCACCGAGCAGTACTTC	NA	TRBV29-1	TRBJ2-7	NA
CASSHWGQGYGYTF	TGTGCCAGCAGCCATTGGGGCCAGGGCTATGGCTACACCTTC	NA	TRBV4-2	TRBJ1-2	NA
CASSLRQGEGTDTQYF	TGTGCCAGCAGTTTACGACAGGGGGAAGGCACAGATACGCAGTATTTT	NA	TRBV27	TRBJ2-3	TRBD1
CASSLAGGQETQYF	TGTGCCAGCAGCTTGGCAGGGGGCCAAGAGACCCAGTACTTC	NA	TRBV13	TRBJ2-5	TRBD1
CATRLAGENSPLHF	TGTGCCACCAGACTGGCAGGGGAGAATTCACCCCTCCACTTT	few	TRBV19	TRBJ1-6	NA
CASSLWANTEAFF	TGTGCCAGCAGTTTGTGGGCGAACACTGAAGCTTTCTTT	NA	TRBV12-3/TRBV12-4	TRBJ1-1	NA
CATSSGQGNNEQFF	TGTGCCACCAGTTCAGGACAGGGGAACAATGAGCAGTTCTTC	NA	TRBV24-1	TRBJ2-1	TRBD1
CASSIGDTANQPQHF	TGTGCCAGTAGTATAGGGGACACGGCTAATCAGCCCCAGCATTTT	NA	TRBV19	TRBJ1-5	NA
CASGSGTGGRGDTQYF	TGTGCTAGTGGATCCGGGACAGGGGGCAGGGGAGATACGCAGTATTTT	once	TRBV12-5	TRBJ2-3	TRBD1
CASSAQGAGELFF	TGTGCCAGCAGTGCGCAGGGGGCCGGGGAGCTGTTTTTT	NA	TRBV2	TRBJ2-2	TRBD1